Sequencing of this T cell receptor beta chain was carried out in a study of T cells in Graves' hyperthyroidism and ophthalmopathy. Overall study findings and caveats: Prediction of ophthalmopathy progression came a median around 6.5 months pre-onset. Within blood appeared most thyroid clonotypes that had expanded above 0.001.

TCR beta CDR3 sequences were amplified from RNA transcripts. An initial round of RT-PCR targeting the TCR CDR3 relied on the HTBI primer set. Each CDR3 protein is one row after TCRdb ran MiXCR on the multiplex PCR reads. This table has around 350,000 distinct CDR3 sequences, over 10% appearing once. Germline values: CDR1 SGHAT, CDR2 FQNNGV. The CDR3 consists of 15 residues. V gave up 5 bases and J gave up 10 bases; unmatched junction bases: 10. In this sample, this clonotype turned up many times. Its antigen is still unknown. The chain is built from TRBV11-2 and TRBJ1-6; TRBD1 matches 8 bases. Sequencing was done on a sample of blood. The source is a young woman with Graves' hyperthyroidism. DNA of the CDR3: TGTGCCAGCAGCCGGGAGGGACAGGCGAAATCACCCCTCCACTTT. The encoded protein is CASSREGQAKSPLHF.